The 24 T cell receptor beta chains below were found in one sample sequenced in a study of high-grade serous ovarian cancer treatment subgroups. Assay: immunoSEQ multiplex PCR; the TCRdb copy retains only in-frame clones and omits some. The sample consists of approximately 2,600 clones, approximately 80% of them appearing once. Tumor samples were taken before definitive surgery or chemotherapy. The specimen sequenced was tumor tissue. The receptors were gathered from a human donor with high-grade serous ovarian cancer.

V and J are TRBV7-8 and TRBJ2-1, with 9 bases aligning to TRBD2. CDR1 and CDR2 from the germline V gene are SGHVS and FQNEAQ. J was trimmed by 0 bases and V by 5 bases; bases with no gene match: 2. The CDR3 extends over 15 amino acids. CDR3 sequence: CASSPSGVSYNEQFF. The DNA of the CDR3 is TGTGCCAGCAGCCCTAGCGGGGTCTCCTACAATGAGCAGTTCTTC.

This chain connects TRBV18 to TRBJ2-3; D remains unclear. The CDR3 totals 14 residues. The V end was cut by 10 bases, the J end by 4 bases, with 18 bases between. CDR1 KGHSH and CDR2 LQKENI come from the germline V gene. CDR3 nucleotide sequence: TGTGCCACCAGACACGAATCTACTTCAGATACGCAGTATTTT. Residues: CATRHESTSDTQYF.

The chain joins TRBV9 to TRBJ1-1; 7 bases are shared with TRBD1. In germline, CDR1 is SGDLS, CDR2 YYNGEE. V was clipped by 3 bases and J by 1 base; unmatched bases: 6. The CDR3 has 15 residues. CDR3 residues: CASSALTGKNTEAFF. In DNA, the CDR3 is TGTGCCAGCAGCGCGTTGACAGGGAAGAACACTGAAGCTTTCTTT.

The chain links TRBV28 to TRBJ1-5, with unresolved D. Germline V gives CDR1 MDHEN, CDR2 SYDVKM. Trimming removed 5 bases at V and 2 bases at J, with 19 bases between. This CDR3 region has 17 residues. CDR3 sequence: CASSLPRLRKGNQPQHF. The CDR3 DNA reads TGTGCCAGCAGTCTCCCTAGACTAAGAAAAGGCAATCAGCCCCAGCATTTT.

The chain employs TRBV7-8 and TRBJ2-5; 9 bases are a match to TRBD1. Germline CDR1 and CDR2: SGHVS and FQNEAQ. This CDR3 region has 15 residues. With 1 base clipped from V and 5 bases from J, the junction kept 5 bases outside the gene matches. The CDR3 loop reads CASSLGDRDEETQYF. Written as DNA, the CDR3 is TGTGCCAGCAGCTTAGGGGACAGGGATGAGGAGACCCAGTACTTC. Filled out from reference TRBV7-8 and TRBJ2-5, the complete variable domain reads GAGVSQSPRYKVAKRGQDVALRCDPISGHVSLFWYQQALGQGPEFLTYFQNEAQLDKSGLPSDRFFAERPEGSVSTLKIQRTQQEDSAVYLCASSLGDRDEETQYFGPGTRLLVL.

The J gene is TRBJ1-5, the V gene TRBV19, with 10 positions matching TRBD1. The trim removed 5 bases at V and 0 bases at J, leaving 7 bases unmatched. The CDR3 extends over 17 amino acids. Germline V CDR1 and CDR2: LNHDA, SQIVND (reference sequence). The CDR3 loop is CASSAAGTGASNQPQHF. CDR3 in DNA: TGTGCCAGTAGTGCAGCTGGGACAGGGGCTAGCAATCAGCCCCAGCATTTT.

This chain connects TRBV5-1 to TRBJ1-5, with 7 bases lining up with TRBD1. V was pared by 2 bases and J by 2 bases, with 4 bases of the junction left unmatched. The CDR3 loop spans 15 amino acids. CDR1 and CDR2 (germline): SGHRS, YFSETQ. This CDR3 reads CASSFGGGGNQPQHF. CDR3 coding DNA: TGCGCCAGCAGCTTTGGAGGGGGCGGCAATCAGCCCCAGCATTTT.

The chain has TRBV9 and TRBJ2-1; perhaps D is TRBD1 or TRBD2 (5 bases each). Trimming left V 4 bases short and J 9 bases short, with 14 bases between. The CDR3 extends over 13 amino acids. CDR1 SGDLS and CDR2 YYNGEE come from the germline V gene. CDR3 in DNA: TGTGCCAGCAGCCTCGAGGGGCTCGGTGAGCAGTTCTTC. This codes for CASSLEGLGEQFF. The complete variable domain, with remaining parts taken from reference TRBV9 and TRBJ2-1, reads DSGVTQTPKHLITATGQRVTLRCSPRSGDLSVYWYQQSLDQGLQFLIQYYNGEERAKGNILERFSAQQFPDLHSELNLSSLELGDSALYFCASSLEGLGEQFFGPGTRLTVL.

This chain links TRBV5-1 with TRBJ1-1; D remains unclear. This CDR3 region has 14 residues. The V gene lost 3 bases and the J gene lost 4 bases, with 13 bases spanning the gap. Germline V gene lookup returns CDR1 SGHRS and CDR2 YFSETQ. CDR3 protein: CASSSPIDGTEAFF. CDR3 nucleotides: TGCGCCAGCAGCTCCCCCATTGACGGCACTGAAGCTTTCTTT.

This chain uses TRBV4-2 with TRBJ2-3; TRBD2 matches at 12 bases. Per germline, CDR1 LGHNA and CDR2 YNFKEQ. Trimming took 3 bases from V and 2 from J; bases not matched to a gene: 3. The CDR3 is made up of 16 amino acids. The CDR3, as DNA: TGTGCCAGCAGCCAGAGACTAGCGGGAGACACAGATACGCAGTATTTT. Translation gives CASSQRLAGDTDTQYF.

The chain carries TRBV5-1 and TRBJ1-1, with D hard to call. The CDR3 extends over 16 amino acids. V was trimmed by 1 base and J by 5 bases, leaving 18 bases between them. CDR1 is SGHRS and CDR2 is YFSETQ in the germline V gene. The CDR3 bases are TGCGCCAGCAGCTTGTCGGGGTATGCCGTGGGGACTGAAGCTTTCTTT. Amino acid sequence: CASSLSGYAVGTEAFF.

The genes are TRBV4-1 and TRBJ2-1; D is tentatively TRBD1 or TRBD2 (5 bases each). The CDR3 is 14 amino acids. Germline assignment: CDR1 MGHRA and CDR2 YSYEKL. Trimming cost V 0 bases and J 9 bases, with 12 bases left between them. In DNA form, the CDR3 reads TGCGCCAGCAGCCAAGAGCCGGGGCGGAGTGAGCAGTTCTTC. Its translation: CASSQEPGRSEQFF.

DNA of the CDR3: TGCAGTGCTAAGGGCGTCTACACCTTC. This encodes CSAKGVYTF. The gene calls are TRBV20-1 and TRBJ1-2; D unresolved. Trimming took 4 bases from V and 10 from J, leaving 7 bases between them. CDR1 and CDR2 from the germline V gene are DFQATT and SNEGSKA (reference sequence). This CDR3 spans 9 amino acids.

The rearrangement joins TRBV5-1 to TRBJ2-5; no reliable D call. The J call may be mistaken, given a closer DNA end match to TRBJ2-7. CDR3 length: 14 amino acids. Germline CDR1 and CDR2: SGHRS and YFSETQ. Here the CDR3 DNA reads TGCGCCAGCAGCTTGGGGGGTCTCCCCAACGAGCAGTACTTC. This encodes CASSLGGLPNEQYF.

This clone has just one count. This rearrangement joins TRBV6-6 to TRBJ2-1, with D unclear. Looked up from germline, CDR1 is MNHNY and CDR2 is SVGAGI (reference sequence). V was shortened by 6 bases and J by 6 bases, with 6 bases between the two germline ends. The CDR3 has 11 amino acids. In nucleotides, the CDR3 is TGTGCCAGCAGGGAGTTCAATGAGCAGTTCTTC. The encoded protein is CASREFNEQFF.

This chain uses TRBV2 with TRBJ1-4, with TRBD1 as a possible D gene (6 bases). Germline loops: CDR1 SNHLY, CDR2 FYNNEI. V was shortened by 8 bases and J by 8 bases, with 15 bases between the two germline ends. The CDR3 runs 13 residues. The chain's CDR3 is CASLDRFQEKLFF. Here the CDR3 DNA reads TGTGCCAGCTTAGACAGGTTTCAAGAAAAACTGTTTTTT. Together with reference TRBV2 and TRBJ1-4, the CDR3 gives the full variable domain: EPEVTQTPSHQVTQMGQEVILRCVPISNHLYFYWYRQILGQKVEFLVSFYNNEISEKSEIFDDQFSVERPDGSNFTLKIRSTKLEDSAMYFCASLDRFQEKLFFGSGTQLSVL.

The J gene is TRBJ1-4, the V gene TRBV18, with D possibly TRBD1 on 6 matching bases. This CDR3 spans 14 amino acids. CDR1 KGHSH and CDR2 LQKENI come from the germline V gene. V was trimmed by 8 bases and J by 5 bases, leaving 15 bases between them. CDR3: CASQQQGGNEKLFF. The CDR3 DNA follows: TGTGCCAGCCAACAACAGGGAGGGAATGAAAAACTGTTTTTT.

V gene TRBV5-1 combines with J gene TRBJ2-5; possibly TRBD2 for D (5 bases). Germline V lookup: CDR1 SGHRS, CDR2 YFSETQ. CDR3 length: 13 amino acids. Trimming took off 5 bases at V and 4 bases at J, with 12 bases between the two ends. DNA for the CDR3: TGCGCCAGCAGGCCCCGGGGTGGAGAGACCCAGTACTTC. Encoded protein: CASRPRGGETQYF.

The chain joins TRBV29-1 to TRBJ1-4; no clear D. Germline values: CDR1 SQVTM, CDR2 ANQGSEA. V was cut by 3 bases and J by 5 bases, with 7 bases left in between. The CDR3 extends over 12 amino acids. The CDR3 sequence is CSVEKVNEKLFF. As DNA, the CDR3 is TGCAGCGTTGAGAAGGTAAATGAAAAACTGTTTTTT.

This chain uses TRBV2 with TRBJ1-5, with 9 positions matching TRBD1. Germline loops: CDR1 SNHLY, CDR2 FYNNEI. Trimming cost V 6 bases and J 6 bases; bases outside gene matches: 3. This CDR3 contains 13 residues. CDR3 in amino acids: CASRNRGPQPQHF. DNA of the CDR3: TGTGCCAGCAGGAACAGGGGGCCTCAGCCCCAGCATTTT.

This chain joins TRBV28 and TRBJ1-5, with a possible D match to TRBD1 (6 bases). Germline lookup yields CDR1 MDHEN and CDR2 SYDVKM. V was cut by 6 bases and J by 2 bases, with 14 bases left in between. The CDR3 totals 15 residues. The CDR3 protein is CASSPKGVGNQPQHF. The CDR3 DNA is TGTGCCAGCAGCCCAAAGGGGGTCGGCAATCAGCCCCAGCATTTT.

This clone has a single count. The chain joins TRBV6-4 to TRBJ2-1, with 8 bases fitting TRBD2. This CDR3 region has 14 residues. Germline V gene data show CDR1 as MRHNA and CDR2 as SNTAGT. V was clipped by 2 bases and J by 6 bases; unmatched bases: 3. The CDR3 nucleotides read TGTGCCAGCAGTGACGGAAGCGGGAGCAATGAGCAGTTCTTC. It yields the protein CASSDGSGSNEQFF.

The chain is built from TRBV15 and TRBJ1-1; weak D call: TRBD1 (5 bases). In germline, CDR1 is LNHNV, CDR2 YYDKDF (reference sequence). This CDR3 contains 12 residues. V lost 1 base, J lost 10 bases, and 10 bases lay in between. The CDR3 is CATSRVQGAAFF. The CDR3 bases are TGTGCCACCAGCAGAGTTCAGGGTGCAGCTTTCTTT.

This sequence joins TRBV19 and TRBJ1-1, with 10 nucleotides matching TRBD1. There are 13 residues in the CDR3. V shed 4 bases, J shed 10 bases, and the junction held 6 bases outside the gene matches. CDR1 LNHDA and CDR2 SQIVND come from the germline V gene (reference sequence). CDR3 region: CASSTGTGVGAFF. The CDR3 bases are TGTGCCAGTAGTACCGGGACAGGGGTAGGAGCTTTCTTT.